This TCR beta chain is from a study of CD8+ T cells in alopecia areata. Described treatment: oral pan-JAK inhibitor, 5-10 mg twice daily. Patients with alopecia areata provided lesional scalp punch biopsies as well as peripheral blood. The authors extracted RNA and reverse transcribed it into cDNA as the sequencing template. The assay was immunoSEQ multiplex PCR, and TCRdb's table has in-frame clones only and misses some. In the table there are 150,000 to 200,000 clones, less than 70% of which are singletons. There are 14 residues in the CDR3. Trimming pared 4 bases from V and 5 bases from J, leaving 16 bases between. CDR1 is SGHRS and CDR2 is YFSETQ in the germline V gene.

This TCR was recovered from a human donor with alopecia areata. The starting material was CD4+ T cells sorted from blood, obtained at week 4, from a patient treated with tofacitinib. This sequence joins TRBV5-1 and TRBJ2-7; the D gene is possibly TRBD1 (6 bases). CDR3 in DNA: TGCGCCAGCAGCGGAGGTACAGGGATGGACGAGCAGTACTTC. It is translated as CASSGGTGMDEQYF.